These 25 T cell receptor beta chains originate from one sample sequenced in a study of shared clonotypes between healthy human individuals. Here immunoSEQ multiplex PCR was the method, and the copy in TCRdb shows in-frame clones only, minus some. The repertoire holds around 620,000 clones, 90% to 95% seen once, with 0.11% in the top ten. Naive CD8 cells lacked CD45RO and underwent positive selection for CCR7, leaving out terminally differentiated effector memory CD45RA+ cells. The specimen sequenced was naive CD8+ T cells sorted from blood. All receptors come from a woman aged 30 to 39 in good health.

The CDR3 loop is CASSAGTSGISYEQYF. The CDR3 DNA reads as TGTGCCAGCAGCGCGGGGACTAGCGGGATCTCCTACGAGCAGTACTTC. The chain links TRBV13 to TRBJ2-7; TRBD2 agrees at 13 bases. The CDR3 is 16 amino acids. V lost 5 bases, J lost 0 bases, and 4 bases stayed unmatched. The germline gives CDR1 PRHDT, CDR2 FYEKMQ (reference sequence).

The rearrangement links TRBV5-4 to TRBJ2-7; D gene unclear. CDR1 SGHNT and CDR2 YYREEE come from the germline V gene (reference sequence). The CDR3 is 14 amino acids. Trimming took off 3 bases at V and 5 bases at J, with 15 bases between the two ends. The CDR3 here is CASSSLDLGNEQYF. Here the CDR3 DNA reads TGTGCCAGCAGCTCCCTTGACCTAGGTAACGAGCAGTACTTC.

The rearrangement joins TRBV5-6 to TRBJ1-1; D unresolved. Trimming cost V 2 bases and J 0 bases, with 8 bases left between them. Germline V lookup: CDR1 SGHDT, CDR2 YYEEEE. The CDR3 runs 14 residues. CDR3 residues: CASSLDTMNTEAFF. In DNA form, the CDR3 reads TGTGCCAGCAGCTTAGACACGATGAACACTGAAGCTTTCTTT. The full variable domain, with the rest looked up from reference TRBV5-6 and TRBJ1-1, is DAGVTQSPTHLIKTRGQQVTLRCSPKSGHDTVSWYQQALGQGPQFIFQYYEEEERQRGNFPDRFSGHQFPNYSSELNVNALLLGDSALYLCASSLDTMNTEAFFGQGTRLTVV.

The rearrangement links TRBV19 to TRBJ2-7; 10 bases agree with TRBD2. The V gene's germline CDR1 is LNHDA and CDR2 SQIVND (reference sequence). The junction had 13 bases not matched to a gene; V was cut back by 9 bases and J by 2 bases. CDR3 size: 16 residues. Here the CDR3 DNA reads TGTGCCAGCTCCCCCCCCTGGACTAGCGGTACCTACGAGCAGTACTTC. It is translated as CASSPPWTSGTYEQYF. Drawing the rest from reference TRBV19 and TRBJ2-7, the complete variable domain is DGGITQSPKYLFRKEGQNVTLSCEQNLNHDAMYWYRQDPGQGLRLIYYSQIVNDFQKGDIAEGYSVSREKKESFPLTVTSAQKNPTAFYLCASSPPWTSGTYEQYFGPGTRLTVT.

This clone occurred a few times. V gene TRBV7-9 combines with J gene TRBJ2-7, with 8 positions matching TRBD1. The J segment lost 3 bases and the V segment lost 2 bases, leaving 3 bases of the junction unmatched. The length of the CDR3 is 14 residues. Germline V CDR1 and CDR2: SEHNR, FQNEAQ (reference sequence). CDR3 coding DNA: TGTGCCAGCAGCTTACAGGGGGCGCGCTACGAGCAGTACTTC. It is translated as CASSLQGARYEQYF.

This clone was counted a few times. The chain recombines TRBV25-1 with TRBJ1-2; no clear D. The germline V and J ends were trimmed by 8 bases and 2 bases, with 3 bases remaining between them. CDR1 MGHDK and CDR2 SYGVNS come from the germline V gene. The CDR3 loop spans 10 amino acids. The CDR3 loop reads CASFNYGYTF. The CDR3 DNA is TGTGCCAGCTTCAACTATGGCTACACCTTC.

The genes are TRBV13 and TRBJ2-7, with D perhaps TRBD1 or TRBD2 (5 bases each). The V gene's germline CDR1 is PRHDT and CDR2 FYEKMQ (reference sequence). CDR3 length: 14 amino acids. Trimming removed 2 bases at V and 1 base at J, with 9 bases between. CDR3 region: CASSLWDRSYEQYF. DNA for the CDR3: TGTGCCAGCAGCTTATGGGACCGATCCTACGAGCAGTACTTC.

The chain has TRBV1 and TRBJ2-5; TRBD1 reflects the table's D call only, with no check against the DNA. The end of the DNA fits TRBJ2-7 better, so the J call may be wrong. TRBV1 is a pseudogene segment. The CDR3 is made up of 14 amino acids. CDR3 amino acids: CTSKDPGGSYEQYF. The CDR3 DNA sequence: TGCACCAGCAAGGATCCAGGGGGCTCCTACGAGCAGTACTTC.

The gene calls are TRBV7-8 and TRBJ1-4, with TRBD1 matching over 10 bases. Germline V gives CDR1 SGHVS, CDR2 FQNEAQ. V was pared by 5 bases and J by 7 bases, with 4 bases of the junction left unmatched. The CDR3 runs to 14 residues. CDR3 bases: TGTGCCAGCAGCCCGACAGGGGGCGTTGAAAAACTGTTTTTT. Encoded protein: CASSPTGGVEKLFF. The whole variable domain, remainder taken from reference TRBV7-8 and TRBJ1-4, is GAGVSQSPRYKVAKRGQDVALRCDPISGHVSLFWYQQALGQGPEFLTYFQNEAQLDKSGLPSDRFFAERPEGSVSTLKIQRTQQEDSAVYLCASSPTGGVEKLFFGSGTQLSVL.

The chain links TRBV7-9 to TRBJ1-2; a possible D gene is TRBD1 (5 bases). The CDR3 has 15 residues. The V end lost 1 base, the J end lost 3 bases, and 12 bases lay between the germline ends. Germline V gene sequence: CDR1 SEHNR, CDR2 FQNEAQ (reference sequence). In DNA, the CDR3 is TGTGCCAGCAGCTTAGGGGACCCAAGAGACTATGGCTACACCTTC. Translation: CASSLGDPRDYGYTF.

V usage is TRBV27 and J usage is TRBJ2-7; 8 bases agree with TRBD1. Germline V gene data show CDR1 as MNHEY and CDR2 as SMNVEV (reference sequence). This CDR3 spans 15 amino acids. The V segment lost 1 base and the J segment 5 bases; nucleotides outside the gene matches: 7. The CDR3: CASSLYGQGFHEQYF. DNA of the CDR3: TGTGCCAGCAGTTTATATGGACAGGGTTTCCACGAGCAGTACTTC.

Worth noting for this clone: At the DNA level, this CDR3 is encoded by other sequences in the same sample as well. This CDR3 reads CASSLAGGIQETQYF. CDR3 DNA sequence: TGTGCCAGCAGCTTAGCTGGGGGAATCCAAGAGACCCAGTACTTC. The J gene is TRBJ2-5, the V gene TRBV7-9, with D perhaps given as TRBD1 or TRBD2 (5 bases each). The germline gives CDR1 SEHNR, CDR2 FQNEAQ (reference sequence). V lost 0 bases and J 1 base, leaving 9 bases between the germline ends. The CDR3 is 15 amino acids.

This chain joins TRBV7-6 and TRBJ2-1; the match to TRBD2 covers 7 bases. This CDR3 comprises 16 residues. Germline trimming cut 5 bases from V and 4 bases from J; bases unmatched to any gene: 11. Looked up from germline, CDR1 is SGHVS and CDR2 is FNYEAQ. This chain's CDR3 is CASSVRAGQQYNEQFF. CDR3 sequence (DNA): TGTGCCAGCAGCGTCAGAGCGGGGCAGCAATACAATGAGCAGTTCTTC. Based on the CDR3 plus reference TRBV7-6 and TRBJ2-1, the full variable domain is GAGVSQSPRYKVTKRGQDVALRCDPISGHVSLYWYRQALGQGPEFLTYFNYEAQQDKSGLPNDRFSAERPEGSISTLTIQRTEQRDSAMYRCASSVRAGQQYNEQFFGPGTRLTVL.

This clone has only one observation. For the CDR3, the DNA is TGTGCCAGCAGCTCCCAAGACACCCGGGGGGCGTCGAACACCGGGGAGCTGTTTTTT. It specifies CASSSQDTRGASNTGELFF. V is TRBV11-3 and J is TRBJ2-2, with D possibly TRBD2 on 7 matching bases. The CDR3 loop spans 19 amino acids. CDR1 and CDR2 from the germline V gene are SGHNT and YENEEA. The V and J ends lost 4 bases and 0 bases respectively, with 21 bases between them.

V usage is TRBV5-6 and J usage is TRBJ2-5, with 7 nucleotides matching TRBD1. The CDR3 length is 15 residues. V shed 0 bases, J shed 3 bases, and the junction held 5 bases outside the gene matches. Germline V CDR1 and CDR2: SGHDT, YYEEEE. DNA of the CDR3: TGTGCCAGCAGCTTGGAACCGACAGGGAAAGAGACCCAGTACTTC. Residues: CASSLEPTGKETQYF. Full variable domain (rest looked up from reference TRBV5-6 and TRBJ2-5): DAGVTQSPTHLIKTRGQQVTLRCSPKSGHDTVSWYQQALGQGPQFIFQYYEEEERQRGNFPDRFSGHQFPNYSSELNVNALLLGDSALYLCASSLEPTGKETQYFGPGTRLLVL.

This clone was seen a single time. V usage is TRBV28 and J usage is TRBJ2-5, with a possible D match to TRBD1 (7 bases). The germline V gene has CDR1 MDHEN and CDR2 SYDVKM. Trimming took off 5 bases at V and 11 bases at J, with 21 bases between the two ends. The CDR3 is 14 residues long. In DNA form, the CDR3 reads TGTGCCAGCAGTCATCCAGGGGGGACGGGGGAGCAGTACTTC. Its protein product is CASSHPGGTGEQYF.

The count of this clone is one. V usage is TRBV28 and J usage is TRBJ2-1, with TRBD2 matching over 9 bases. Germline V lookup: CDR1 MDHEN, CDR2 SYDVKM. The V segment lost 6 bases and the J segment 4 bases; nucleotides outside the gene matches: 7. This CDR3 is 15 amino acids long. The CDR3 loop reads CASRVTSGRYNEQFF. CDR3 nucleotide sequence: TGTGCCAGCAGGGTAACTAGCGGGCGATACAATGAGCAGTTCTTC.

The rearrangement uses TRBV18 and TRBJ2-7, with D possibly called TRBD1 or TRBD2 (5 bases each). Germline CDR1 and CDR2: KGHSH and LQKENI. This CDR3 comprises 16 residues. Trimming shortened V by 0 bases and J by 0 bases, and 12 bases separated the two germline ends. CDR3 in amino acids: CASSPPEGRDSYEQYF. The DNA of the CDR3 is TGTGCCAGCTCACCACCAGAGGGCAGGGACTCCTACGAGCAGTACTTC.

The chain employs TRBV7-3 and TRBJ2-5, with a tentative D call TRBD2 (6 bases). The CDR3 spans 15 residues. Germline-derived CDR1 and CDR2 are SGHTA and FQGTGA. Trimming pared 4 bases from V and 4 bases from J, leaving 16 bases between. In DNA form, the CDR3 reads TGTGCCAGCAGCTCCCTCGGGGGTCTGGGAGAGACCCAGTACTTC. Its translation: CASSSLGGLGETQYF. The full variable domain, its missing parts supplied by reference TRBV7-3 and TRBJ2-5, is GAGVSQTPSNKVTEKGKYVELRCDPISGHTALYWYRQSLGQGPEFLIYFQGTGAADDSGLPNDRFFAVRPEGSVSTLKIQRTERGDSAVYLCASSSLGGLGETQYFGPGTRLLVL.

The CDR3: CAWSVHSGTGYPHEQYF. As DNA, the CDR3 is TGTGCCTGGAGTGTACACTCAGGGACAGGGTATCCGCACGAGCAGTACTTC. The chain employs TRBV30 and TRBJ2-5; 9 bases are a match to TRBD1. The DNA end favors TRBJ2-7, so the J call may be wrong. Germline values: CDR1 GTSNPN, CDR2 SVGIG (reference sequence). CDR3 length equals 17 residues.

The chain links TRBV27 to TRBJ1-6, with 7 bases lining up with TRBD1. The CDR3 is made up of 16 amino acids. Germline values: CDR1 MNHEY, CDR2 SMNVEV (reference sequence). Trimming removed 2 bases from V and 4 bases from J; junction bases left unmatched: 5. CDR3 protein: CASSLRGQHYNSPLHF. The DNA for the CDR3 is TGTGCCAGCAGTTTAAGGGGACAGCATTATAATTCACCCCTCCACTTT.

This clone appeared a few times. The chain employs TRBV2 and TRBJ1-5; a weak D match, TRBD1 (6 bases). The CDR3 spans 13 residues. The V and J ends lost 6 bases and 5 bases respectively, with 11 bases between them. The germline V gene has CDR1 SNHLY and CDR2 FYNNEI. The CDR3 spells CASRDSNDQPQHF. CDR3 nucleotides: TGTGCCAGCAGGGACAGCAACGATCAGCCCCAGCATTTT.

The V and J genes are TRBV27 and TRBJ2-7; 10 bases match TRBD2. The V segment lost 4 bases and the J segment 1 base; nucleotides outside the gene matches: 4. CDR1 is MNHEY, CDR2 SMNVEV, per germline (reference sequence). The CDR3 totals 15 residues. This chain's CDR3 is CASSWSGRASYEQYF. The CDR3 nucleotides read TGTGCCAGCAGTTGGAGCGGGAGGGCTTCCTACGAGCAGTACTTC.

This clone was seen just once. The CDR3 reads CASIQTGLGQPQHF. The CDR3 DNA follows: TGTGCCAGCATCCAGACAGGGCTAGGTCAGCCCCAGCATTTT. The rearrangement uses TRBV28 and TRBJ1-5, with 7 bases aligning to TRBD1. V gave up 7 bases and J gave up 6 bases; unmatched junction bases: 9. CDR1 and CDR2 (germline): MDHEN, SYDVKM. The CDR3 sequence is 14 residues long.

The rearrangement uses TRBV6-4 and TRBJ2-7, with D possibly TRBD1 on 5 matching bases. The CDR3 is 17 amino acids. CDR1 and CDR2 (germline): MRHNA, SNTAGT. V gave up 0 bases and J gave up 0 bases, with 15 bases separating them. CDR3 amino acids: CASSDSNMGPSSYEQYF. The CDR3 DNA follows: TGTGCCAGCAGTGACTCGAATATGGGGCCCAGCTCCTACGAGCAGTACTTC.